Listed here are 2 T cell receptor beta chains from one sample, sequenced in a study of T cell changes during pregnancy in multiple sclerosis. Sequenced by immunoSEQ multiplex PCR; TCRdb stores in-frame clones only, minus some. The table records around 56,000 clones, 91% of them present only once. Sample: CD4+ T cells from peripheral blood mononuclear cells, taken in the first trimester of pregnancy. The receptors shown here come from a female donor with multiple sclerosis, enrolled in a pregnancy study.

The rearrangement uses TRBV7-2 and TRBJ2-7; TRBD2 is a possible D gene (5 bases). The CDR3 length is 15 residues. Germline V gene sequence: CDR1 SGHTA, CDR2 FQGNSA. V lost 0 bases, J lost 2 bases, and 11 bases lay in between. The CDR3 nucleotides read TGTGCCAGCAGCTTAGCGACGGCGGGCCCCTACGAGCAGTACTTC. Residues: CASSLATAGPYEQYF.

The CDR3 region is CASSTGQENNEQFF. DNA of the CDR3: TGTGCCAGTAGTACGGGACAGGAAAACAATGAGCAGTTCTTC. This rearrangement joins TRBV19 to TRBJ2-1; 8 positions agree with TRBD1. CDR3 length: 14 residues. Germline values: CDR1 LNHDA, CDR2 SQIVND (reference sequence). V lost 4 bases to trimming and J lost 5 bases; unmatched junction nucleotides: 4.